This T cell receptor beta chain was captured in a study of cytomegalovirus exposure and HLA in healthy donors. Study details: Inside one of the first data releases sat tens of millions of unique TCRs taken from HLA-typed donors.

Study-wide results and limits: The listing of 150 to 200 TCR beta chains classed them as cytomegalovirus-associated. Later analysis revealed greater clonal expansion in HLA-associated TCR beta chains than in equally common others. Sequencing depth roughly uniform across donors was assumed in presence/absence analyses.

The primer mix had 60 Vbeta and 13 Jbeta primers. Assay used: immunoSEQ multiplex PCR; TCRdb lists only in-frame clones, some missing. The profile covers roughly 100,000 clones, with 79% appearing a single time and 3.5% to 4.5% taken by the ten largest. To note about this clone: Its specificity is unknown.

Germline V gives CDR1 KGHSH, CDR2 LQKENI. The CDR3 covers 14 residues. V lost 0 bases to trimming and J lost 8 bases, with 11 bases between them. The receptor was isolated from a man aged 50 or older in good health and CMV-seropositive. Sequencing was carried out using PBMCs. The chain has TRBV18 and TRBJ2-1; D is perhaps TRBD2 (5 bases). This CDR3 reads CASSPPASLDEQFF. The DNA for the CDR3 is TGTGCCAGCTCACCACCGGCTAGCTTGGATGAGCAGTTCTTC.